This T cell receptor beta chain was identified in a study of T cell changes during pregnancy in multiple sclerosis. Assay: immunoSEQ multiplex PCR; the TCRdb copy retains only in-frame clones and omits some. The sample lists roughly 83,000 clones; about 90% were seen once. Germline V CDR1 and CDR2: MNHNY, SVGAGI (reference sequence). CDR3 length equals 14 residues. V lost 10 bases to trimming and J lost 5 bases; unmatched junction nucleotides: 9. This TCR was sampled from a female donor in good health, serving as a control in a pregnancy study. Some clones in this sample may be carry-over from other donors' samples. Sequencing was performed on PBMCs, taken in the first trimester of pregnancy. V and J are TRBV6-6 and TRBJ1-2, with 11 bases that match TRBD1. The CDR3 here is CATRLGTGGYGYTF. The CDR3 DNA follows: TGTGCCACCCGACTGGGGACAGGGGGATATGGCTACACCTTC.